This T cell receptor beta chain is drawn from a study of T cells in Graves' hyperthyroidism and ophthalmopathy. Study in general: Peripheral blood specimens were obtained at initial diagnosis, prior to any treatment. Overall study findings and caveats: A median around six months before onset, the model predicted ophthalmopathy.

The sample holds a few counts of this clonotype. Antigen specificity is unknown. What was amplified from RNA transcripts were TCR beta CDR3 regions. The HTBI primer set was used in a first-round RT-PCR of the TCR CDR3. TCRdb reprocessed the multiplex PCR reads via MiXCR and lists one record per CDR3 protein. The sample has around 450,000 distinct CDR3 sequences; 15% to 19% are singletons. The germline V gene has CDR1 MNHEY and CDR2 SVGEGT. V was pared by 5 bases and J by 7 bases, with 13 bases of the junction left unmatched. This CDR3 comprises 16 residues. Newly diagnosed patients aged 18 to 65 had hyperthyroidism of under 2 months' duration. The source of the PBMCs was less than 12 ml of fresh peripheral blood.

The specimen was blood. The rearrangement links TRBV6-2 or TRBV6-3 to TRBJ2-1; 8 positions match TRBD2. The clonotype comes from a woman aged 18-29 years with Graves' hyperthyroidism. CDR3 sequence reads: CASSPQGRGDRNEQFF. In DNA form, the CDR3 reads TGTGCCAGCAGTCCCCAGGGGCGGGGGGACCGGAATGAGCAGTTCTTC.